This TCR beta chain emerged from a study of T cells in localized non-small cell lung cancer. Using immunoSEQ multiplex PCR, the repertoire was profiled, and TCRdb retains in-frame clones only, with some absent. The sample shows over 25,000 clones, over 80% of them seen only once. The CDR3 has 14 amino acids. Trimming removed 1 base from V and 10 bases from J, with 11 bases in between. CDR1 is MNHNS, CDR2 SASEGT, per germline. The specimen comprised peripheral blood, sampled before any cancer treatment. V and J are TRBV6-1 and TRBJ1-6; TRBD1 is a possible D gene (5 bases). This receptor was taken from a female donor over 55 with stage I lung adenocarcinoma. The DNA for the CDR3 is TGTGCCAGCAGTGAAGTCTTAGGGGTCTCACCCCTCCACTTT. Amino acids: CASSEVLGVSPLHF.